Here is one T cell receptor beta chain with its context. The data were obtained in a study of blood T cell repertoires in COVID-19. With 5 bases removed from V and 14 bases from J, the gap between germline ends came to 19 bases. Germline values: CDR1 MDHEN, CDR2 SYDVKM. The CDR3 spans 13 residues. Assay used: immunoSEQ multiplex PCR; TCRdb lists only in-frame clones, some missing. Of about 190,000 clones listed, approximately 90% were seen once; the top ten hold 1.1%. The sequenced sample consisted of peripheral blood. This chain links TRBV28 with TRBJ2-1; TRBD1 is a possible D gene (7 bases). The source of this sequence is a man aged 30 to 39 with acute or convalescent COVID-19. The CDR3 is CASSAPGGGLEFF. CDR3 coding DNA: TGTGCCAGCAGTGCACCCGGAGGGGGCTTGGAGTTCTTC.